A single TCR beta chain is shown here with its context. Per germline, CDR1 MGHRA and CDR2 YSYEKL. The CDR3 contains 17 residues. V lost 0 bases and J lost 4; bases outside the gene matches: 7. Using immunoSEQ multiplex PCR, the repertoire was profiled, and TCRdb retains in-frame clones only, with some absent. Counted here are around 150,000 clones, about four fifths occurring once; the ten biggest clones make up over 5%. The sample belongs to a study of blood T cell repertoires in COVID-19. The chain recombines TRBV4-1 with TRBJ2-3; 10 bases align to TRBD1. The sample taken for sequencing was peripheral blood. The TCR comes from a human donor in a cohort sampled during active COVID-19. This chain's CDR3 is CASSQDRGQGVPDTQYF. The CDR3 region has the DNA TGCGCCAGCAGCCAAGATCGAGGACAGGGGGTTCCAGATACGCAGTATTTT.